The clone carrying this TCR beta chain was seen a single time. Its target is not known. The CDR3 sequence is 15 residues long. Sequencing was performed with immunoSEQ multiplex PCR; in TCRdb, only in-frame clones are kept and a portion is missing. The sample holds about 3,100 clones, 75% to 80% seen once. The data originate from a study of T cells after posttransplantation cyclophosphamide. Points from the study as a whole: Recipient CMV seropositivity and CMV reactivation strongly tracked TRB clonality. Skin or GI-infiltrating T cells shared few TRB sequences with blood.

The related graft donor's blood sample was taken on the day of bone marrow donation. The rearrangement joins TRBV21-1 to TRBJ2-5; TRBD1 is the table's D call, not checked against the DNA. TRBV21-1 is termed a pseudogene. Sequences were obtained from memory CD8+ T cells sorted from blood. This receptor was taken from a woman in her fifties or sixties in good health, CMV-negative, and a related stem cell transplant donor. CDR3 amino acids: CASSKEGRTEETQYF. The CDR3 nucleotides are TGTGCCAGCAGCAAAGAGGGACGGACAGAAGAGACCCAGTACTTC.